Shown below are 27 T cell receptor beta chains from a single sample sequenced in a study of T-cell reconstitution after alpha-beta-depleted transplantation in children. Molecular barcoding with unique molecular identifiers was used for the TCRbeta library. TCRdb itself ran the PCR reads through MiXCR, one entry per CDR3 protein. Altogether 44,000 or so distinct CDR3 sequences are present, 9.2% being singletons, with the ten largest covering 27%. The input for sequencing was PBMCs, mostly from graft donor cells, taken 60 days after TCRalphabeta/CD19-depleted stem cell transplant. These receptor sequences come from a male patient aged 2-9 years who had a stem cell transplant for chronic granulomatous disease, so the T cells may come from the graft donor.

There are a few counts of this clonotype. The chain has TRBV7-2 and TRBJ2-1; the match to TRBD2 covers 8 bases. Germline V gene sequence: CDR1 SGHTA, CDR2 FQGNSA. The CDR3 consists of 15 residues. V was pared by 1 base and J by 7 bases, with 6 bases of the junction left unmatched. The CDR3 is CASSLVAGGLNEQFF. CDR3 coding DNA: TGTGCCAGCAGCTTAGTGGCGGGAGGATTAAATGAGCAGTTCTTC. The full variable domain, with the rest looked up from reference TRBV7-2 and TRBJ2-1, is GAGVSQSPSNKVTEKGKDVELRCDPISGHTALYWYRQSLGQGLEFLIYFQGNSAPDKSGLPSDRFSAERTGGSVSTLTIQRTQQEDSAVYLCASSLVAGGLNEQFFGPGTRLTVL.

V gene TRBV3-1 combines with J gene TRBJ1-5, with D perhaps TRBD1 (5 bases). Germline V gives CDR1 LGHDT, CDR2 YNNKEL (reference sequence). V was clipped by 11 bases and J by 5 bases, with 22 bases between them. The CDR3 consists of 15 residues. CDR3 in amino acids: CACTKDGHDYQPQHF. Here the CDR3 DNA reads TGTGCCTGCACCAAAGATGGACACGACTATCAGCCCCAGCATTTT.

This clonotype has a handful of counts. V usage is TRBV6-1 and J usage is TRBJ2-7; no definite D call. V dropped 4 bases and J dropped 4 bases, with 5 bases sitting between them. Germline-derived CDR1 and CDR2 are MNHNS and SASEGT. CDR3 length equals 11 residues. The CDR3 reads CASSVLYEQYF. As DNA, the CDR3 is TGTGCCAGCAGTGTATTGTACGAGCAGTACTTC.

This clonotype has at least ten counts. The chain uses TRBV7-9 and TRBJ2-3, with D perhaps TRBD2 (6 bases). The CDR3 consists of 20 residues. Germline V CDR1 and CDR2: SEHNR, FQNEAQ (reference sequence). Trimming took 4 bases from V and 0 from J, leaving 26 bases between them. This chain's CDR3 is CASSSPEGLGLTASTDTQYF. The DNA for the CDR3 is TGTGCCAGCAGCTCCCCGGAGGGGCTAGGCCTCACAGCAAGCACAGATACGCAGTATTTT. Filled out from reference TRBV7-9 and TRBJ2-3, the complete variable domain reads DTGVSQNPRHKITKRGQNVTFRCDPISEHNRLYWYRQTLGQGPEFLTYFQNEAQLEKSRLLSDRFSAERPKGSFSTLEIQRTEQGDSAMYLCASSSPEGLGLTASTDTQYFGPGTRLTVL.

Worth noting for this clonotype: Lacking the conserved final phenylalanine or tryptophan, this CDR3 likely reflects a read error. The chain joins TRBV7-6 to TRBJ2-5; D unclear. The germline gives CDR1 SGHVS, CDR2 FNYEAQ. V lost 0 bases, J lost 5 bases, and 7 bases lay in between. The CDR3 runs to 13 residues. In DNA, the CDR3 is TGTGCCAGCAGCTTAGCCCCTCCCGAGACCCAGTACCTC. Translating gives CASSLAPPETQYL.

In this sample, this clonotype turned up a few times. The chain has TRBV4-1 and TRBJ1-2; D may be TRBD1 (5 bases). This CDR3 spans 14 amino acids. Germline V gene data show CDR1 as MGHRA and CDR2 as YSYEKL. Between the trimmed V and J ends, which lost 0 bases and 8 bases, there was a span of 13 bases. The CDR3 is CASSQEGGVLGYTF. CDR3 bases: TGCGCCAGCAGCCAAGAGGGGGGGGTTCTCGGCTACACCTTC.

The gene calls are TRBV5-5 and TRBJ2-1; 11 bases line up with TRBD2. The V gene end was trimmed by 5 bases and the J gene end by 3 bases; junction bases not matched to a gene: 4. Germline CDR1 SGHKS, CDR2 YYEKEE (reference sequence). CDR3 size: 15 residues. The CDR3 sequence is CASRELAGGYNEQFF. The CDR3 bases are TGTGCCAGCAGGGAGCTAGCGGGAGGCTACAATGAGCAGTTCTTC.

This chain links TRBV27 with TRBJ2-7; D may be TRBD2 (6 bases). The CDR3 is 13 amino acids. Germline V gene sequence: CDR1 MNHEY, CDR2 SMNVEV (reference sequence). Trimming removed 6 bases at V and 3 bases at J, with 12 bases between. CDR3 in DNA: TGTGCCAGCAGCCAGCGGGCCCACTACGAGCAGTACTTC. Its protein product is CASSQRAHYEQYF.

The rearrangement joins TRBV6-2 or TRBV6-3 to TRBJ2-1, with D possibly being TRBD2 (5 bases). V gave up 5 bases and J gave up 8 bases, with 7 bases separating them. The CDR3 is made up of 11 amino acids. CDR1 is MNHEY and CDR2 is SVGEGT in the germline V gene. The CDR3 nucleotides are TGTGCCAGCAGTCATAGCGATGAGCAGTTCTTC. Translation gives CASSHSDEQFF.

This clonotype occurred many times. The V gene is TRBV20-1, the J gene TRBJ1-6; tentative D call: TRBD1 (5 bases). Germline loops: CDR1 DFQATT, CDR2 SNEGSKA (reference sequence). V was trimmed by 0 bases and J by 5 bases, leaving 17 bases between them. The CDR3 has 17 amino acids. The CDR3 reads CSARDVVRVGHNSPLHF. CDR3 nucleotides: TGCAGTGCTAGAGATGTCGTCAGGGTTGGTCATAATTCACCCCTCCACTTT.

This clonotype was observed a handful of times. V gene TRBV20-1 combines with J gene TRBJ2-1; D not certain. There are 15 residues in the CDR3. V lost 3 bases and J 2 bases, leaving 14 bases between the germline ends. Germline assignment: CDR1 DFQATT and CDR2 SNEGSKA (reference sequence). The CDR3: CSARVATNTYNEQFF. CDR3 nucleotides: TGCAGTGCTAGGGTAGCCACCAATACCTACAATGAGCAGTTCTTC.

This clonotype came up many times. V gene TRBV6-5 combines with J gene TRBJ2-7, with TRBD1 matching over 9 bases. Germline CDR1 and CDR2: MNHEY and SVGAGI. The CDR3 contains 14 residues. Trimming removed 7 bases from V and 3 bases from J; junction bases left unmatched: 7. Here the CDR3 DNA reads TGTGCCAGCACTTTGGGACAGGGACTCTACGAGCAGTACTTC. Translating it yields CASTLGQGLYEQYF.

In its sample, this clonotype was seen many times. The chain joins TRBV5-5 to TRBJ2-7; the D is unclear. The germline V gene has CDR1 SGHKS and CDR2 YYEKEE (reference sequence). Trimming took 2 bases from V and 11 from J, leaving 11 bases between them. The CDR3 spans 11 residues. The CDR3 bases are TGTGCCAGCAGCTTCGATCAGTTGGAGTACTTC. Protein: CASSFDQLEYF.

The chain carries TRBV20-1 and TRBJ1-1; D is unclear. The CDR3 has 12 amino acids. From germline, CDR1 is DFQATT and CDR2 SNEGSKA (reference sequence). V was pared by 3 bases and J by 5 bases, with 10 bases between. The CDR3 DNA reads as TGCAGTGCTAGCCGGGGTCCTACTGAAGCTTTCTTT. It specifies CSASRGPTEAFF.

This clonotype has a handful of counts. The rearrangement joins TRBV28 to TRBJ2-7; 7 positions match TRBD2. The trim removed 6 bases at V and 2 bases at J, leaving 10 bases unmatched. Germline V lookup: CDR1 MDHEN, CDR2 SYDVKM. The CDR3 has 15 residues. CDR3 amino acids: CASSPYGGSPYEQYF. The DNA for the CDR3 is TGTGCCAGCAGCCCCTATGGCGGGAGCCCCTACGAGCAGTACTTC.

This clonotype was seen ten or more times. The chain recombines TRBV27 with TRBJ2-7; the D is unclear. The CDR3 contains 21 residues. Trimming took off 0 bases at V and 1 base at J, with 28 bases between the two ends. Germline loops: CDR1 MNHEY, CDR2 SMNVEV (reference sequence). The CDR3 DNA reads TGTGCCAGCAGTTTATCAGCTCCGACGGCAACCCAGGCAAGGCTATCCTACGAGCAGTACTTC. It encodes CASSLSAPTATQARLSYEQYF.

This clonotype was picked up many times. The V and J genes are TRBV18 and TRBJ2-3; no definite D call. Trimming cost V 4 bases and J 3 bases, with 8 bases left between them. Germline assignment: CDR1 KGHSH and CDR2 LQKENI. The CDR3 extends over 13 amino acids. CDR3 region: CASSLTETDTQYF. As DNA, the CDR3 is TGTGCCAGCTCACTCACGGAGACAGATACGCAGTATTTT.

This clonotype was counted many times. The CDR3 loop reads CASSHGTRVTGELFF. The CDR3 DNA reads as TGTGCCAGCAGCCACGGGACTAGAGTCACCGGGGAGCTGTTTTTT. This chain links TRBV3-1 with TRBJ2-2; 8 positions match TRBD2. With V trimmed by 3 bases and J by 4 bases, 4 bases remained unmatched. This CDR3 has 15 residues. The germline gives CDR1 LGHDT, CDR2 YNNKEL (reference sequence).

This clonotype appeared many times. V usage is TRBV27 and J usage is TRBJ2-2, with D perhaps assigned TRBD1 or TRBD2 (5 bases each). This CDR3 is 17 amino acids long. Germline CDR1 reads MNHEY; CDR2 reads SMNVEV (reference sequence). V was trimmed by 2 bases and J by 4 bases, leaving 17 bases between them. The CDR3 protein is CASSLKGRTGFTGELFF. CDR3 nucleotides: TGTGCCAGCAGTTTAAAGGGGAGAACGGGATTCACCGGGGAGCTGTTTTTT.

This clonotype was recorded many times. The rearrangement links TRBV5-1 to TRBJ2-7; maybe TRBD2 (5 bases). V shed 6 bases and J shed 0 bases, with 19 bases lying between them. Per the germline V gene, CDR1 is SGHRS and CDR2 is YFSETQ. CDR3 length: 16 amino acids. Here the CDR3 reads CASTLFPSAASYEQYF. The CDR3, as DNA: TGCGCCAGCACCCTCTTCCCCTCAGCGGCCTCCTACGAGCAGTACTTC.

This clonotype was observed many times. The rearrangement links TRBV12-3 or TRBV12-4 to TRBJ1-5; TRBD1 matches at 7 bases. The CDR3 consists of 14 residues. After removal of 6 bases from V and 2 bases from J, the junction contained 4 bases not matched to a gene. CDR3 residues: CASSPGQGNQPQHF. The CDR3 coding sequence is TGTGCCAGCAGCCCCGGACAGGGCAATCAGCCCCAGCATTTT.

By sample fraction, this clonotype is medium-sized (0.01 to 0.1%). The chain carries TRBV2 and TRBJ2-3; TRBD2 matches 8 bases. Germline V CDR1 and CDR2: SNHLY, FYNNEI. The trim removed 7 bases at V and 3 bases at J, leaving 15 bases unmatched. The CDR3 extends over 17 amino acids. Here the CDR3 DNA reads TGTGCCAGCAAGCCAAGCGGGAGAAGGATCGGGACAGATACGCAGTATTTT. Translated, it gives CASKPSGRRIGTDTQYF.

This clonotype came up many times. This chain connects TRBV20-1 to TRBJ2-7; D possibly corresponds to TRBD1 (5 bases). The length of the CDR3 is 15 residues. The germline V and J ends were trimmed by 1 base and 0 bases, with 13 bases remaining between them. CDR1 is DFQATT, CDR2 SNEGSKA, per germline (reference sequence). In nucleotides, the CDR3 is TGCAGTGCTAGAGCACCCGTCGACAGCTCCTACGAGCAGTACTTC. Translating gives CSARAPVDSSYEQYF.

There are a few counts of this clonotype. The chain links TRBV12-3 or TRBV12-4 to TRBJ2-7; D possibly corresponds to TRBD1 (7 bases). CDR3 size: 13 residues. V lost 6 bases to trimming and J lost 4 bases, with 13 bases between them. CDR3 DNA sequence: TGTGCCAGCAGGACAGGGAGGAGGTACGAGCAGTACTTC. It encodes CASRTGRRYEQYF.

This clonotype was observed at least ten times. The V call is TRBV25-1, the J call TRBJ2-6, with 11 bases matching TRBD2. The J segment lost 1 base and the V segment lost 4 bases, leaving 15 bases of the junction unmatched. The germline CDR1 and CDR2 sequences are MGHDK and SYGVNS. This CDR3 spans 21 amino acids. The CDR3 nucleotides are TGTGCCAGCAGTGTCCTCGGACTAGCGGGCTCGACCGGATCTGGGGCCAACGTCCTGACTTTC. This translates into CASSVLGLAGSTGSGANVLTF.

This clonotype was recorded many times. This chain links TRBV12-3 or TRBV12-4 with TRBJ2-1; 8 bases are a match to TRBD2. The CDR3 has 14 residues. The trim removed 7 bases at V and 3 bases at J, leaving 5 bases unmatched. The CDR3 loop is CASTPGGGYNEQFF. The CDR3 DNA is TGTGCCAGCACCCCGGGGGGGGGCTACAATGAGCAGTTCTTC.

The CDR3 bases are TGTGCCAGCAGCGAAAGAATTAGCGGGGGTCTGAACACCGGGGAGCTGTTTTTT. Amino acids: CASSERISGGLNTGELFF. J is TRBJ2-2 and V is TRBV7-6; 9 bases are a match to TRBD2. The V and J ends lost 5 bases and 1 base, in that order; junction bases with no gene match: 11. This CDR3 spans 18 amino acids. The germline CDR1 and CDR2 sequences are SGHVS and FNYEAQ. The whole variable domain, remainder taken from reference TRBV7-6 and TRBJ2-2, is GAGVSQSPRYKVTKRGQDVALRCDPISGHVSLYWYRQALGQGPEFLTYFNYEAQQDKSGLPNDRFSAERPEGSISTLTIQRTEQRDSAMYRCASSERISGGLNTGELFFGEGSRLTVL.